A single sample gave rise to the 9 T cell receptor beta chains below, sequenced in a study of blood T cell repertoires in COVID-19. Assay used: immunoSEQ multiplex PCR; TCRdb lists only in-frame clones, some missing. Of fewer than 110,000 clones in the sample, roughly 84% were seen once. Input material: peripheral blood. The receptors stem from a human donor in a cohort sampled during active or convalescent COVID-19.

The chain couples TRBV12-5 to TRBJ1-4, with D perhaps TRBD1 (5 bases). There are 14 residues in the CDR3. Trimming shortened V by 4 bases and J by 4 bases, and 10 bases separated the two germline ends. Germline CDR1 reads LGHNT; CDR2 reads FRNRAP. The CDR3 DNA is TGTGCTAGTGGTTCCGGCAGGGATAATGAAAAACTGTTTTTT. This codes for CASGSGRDNEKLFF.

This chain joins TRBV5-6 and TRBJ2-7; 10 bases align to TRBD2. The CDR3 runs to 16 residues. Trimming took 2 bases from V and 3 from J; bases not matched to a gene: 8. Germline V gene lookup returns CDR1 SGHDT and CDR2 YYEEEE. CDR3 loop: CASSFVGLAGGYEQYF. The CDR3 DNA follows: TGTGCCAGCAGCTTCGTAGGGTTAGCGGGGGGCTACGAGCAGTACTTC.

The V gene is TRBV3-1 (or the pseudogene TRBV3-2), the J gene TRBJ1-1; D perhaps matches TRBD1 (6 bases). There are 14 residues in the CDR3. V lost 0 bases to trimming and J lost 5 bases, with 10 bases between them. Germline values: CDR1 LGHDT, CDR2 YNNKEL (reference sequence). The CDR3 protein is CASSQDRGRTEAFF. The DNA for the CDR3 is TGTGCCAGCAGCCAAGACAGGGGTCGGACTGAAGCTTTCTTT.

This chain uses TRBV7-2 with TRBJ2-7; D may be TRBD1 (5 bases). The CDR3 runs 13 residues. V lost 5 bases and J 3 bases, leaving 11 bases between the germline ends. Germline CDR1 and CDR2: SGHTA and FQGNSA. The CDR3 DNA follows: TGTGCCAGCAGCGCCGAGACAGACTACGAGCAGTACTTC. Protein: CASSAETDYEQYF.

V and J are TRBV19 and TRBJ1-5; perhaps TRBD1 as D (5 bases). CDR1 LNHDA and CDR2 SQIVND come from the germline V gene (reference sequence). V was clipped by 9 bases and J by 4 bases, with 19 bases between them. This CDR3 has 15 residues. The CDR3 DNA reads TGTGCCAGCAGTGGCGGGGCAGCTTTTAATCAGCCCCAGCATTTT. Residues: CASSGGAAFNQPQHF.

This clone was counted between two and nine times. The rearrangement uses TRBV7-9 and TRBJ1-1; 8 bases align to TRBD1. Germline V gene sequence: CDR1 SEHNR, CDR2 FQNEAQ (reference sequence). Trimming cost V 7 bases and J 1 base; bases outside gene matches: 5. The CDR3 extends over 14 amino acids. CDR3 sequence reads: CASTPGQANTEAFF. The CDR3 DNA is TGTGCCAGCACCCCGGGACAGGCGAACACTGAAGCTTTCTTT. Full variable domain (remainder filled in from reference TRBV7-9 and TRBJ1-1): DTGVSQNPRHKITKRGQNVTFRCDPISEHNRLYWYRQTLGQGPEFLTYFQNEAQLEKSRLLSDRFSAERPKGSFSTLEIQRTEQGDSAMYLCASTPGQANTEAFFGQGTRLTVV.

The DNA for the CDR3 is TGTGCCAGCAGTCCCCACGGCCGACTAATGGGGACAGATACGCAGTATTTT. Protein: CASSPHGRLMGTDTQYF. The V call is TRBV6-2 or TRBV6-3, the J call TRBJ2-3; D might be TRBD2 (5 bases). The CDR3 consists of 17 residues. V was shortened by 5 bases and J by 3 bases, with 21 bases between the two germline ends. CDR1 is MNHEY, CDR2 SVGEGT, per germline.

The genes are TRBV6-5 and TRBJ1-6; the D gene is possibly TRBD1 (6 bases). Germline V CDR1 and CDR2: MNHEY, SVGAGI. This CDR3 has 16 residues. V lost 1 base to trimming and J lost 10 bases, with 17 bases between them. In DNA, the CDR3 is TGTGCCAGCAGTTACTGGGGGGGCCAGGTATCCTCACCCCTCCACTTT. Its protein is CASSYWGGQVSSPLHF.

V usage is TRBV3-1 (or the pseudogene TRBV3-2) and J usage is TRBJ2-7; 8 nucleotides match TRBD1. The germline gives CDR1 LGHDT, CDR2 YNNKEL (reference sequence). After removal of 4 bases from V and 2 bases from J, the junction contained 7 bases not matched to a gene. This CDR3 has 15 residues. CDR3 sequence reads: CASSRGPQGAYEQYF. The CDR3 DNA reads as TGTGCCAGCAGCCGGGGACCACAGGGGGCCTACGAGCAGTACTTC.